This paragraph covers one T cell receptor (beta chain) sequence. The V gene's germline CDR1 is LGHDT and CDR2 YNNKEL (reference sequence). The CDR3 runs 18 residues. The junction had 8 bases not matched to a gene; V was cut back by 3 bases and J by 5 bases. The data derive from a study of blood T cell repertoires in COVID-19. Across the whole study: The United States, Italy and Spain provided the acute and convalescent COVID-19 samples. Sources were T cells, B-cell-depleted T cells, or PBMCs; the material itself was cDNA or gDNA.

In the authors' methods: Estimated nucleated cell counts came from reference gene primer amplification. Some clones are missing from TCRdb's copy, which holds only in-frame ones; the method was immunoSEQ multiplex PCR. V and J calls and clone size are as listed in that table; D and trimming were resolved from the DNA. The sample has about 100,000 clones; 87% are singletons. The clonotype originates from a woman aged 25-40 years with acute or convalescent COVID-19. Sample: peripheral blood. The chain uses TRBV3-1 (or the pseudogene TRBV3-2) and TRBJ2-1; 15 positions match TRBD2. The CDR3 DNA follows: TGTGCCAGCAGCCACCAGGGAGGGACTAGCGGGGGGCACAATGAGCAGTTCTTC. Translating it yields CASSHQGGTSGGHNEQFF.